A single sample gave rise to the 19 T cell receptor beta chains below, sequenced in a study of blood T cells in healthy people across ages. A second PCR of about 7 to 11 cycles used a sample-barcoded 5' primer and a J-beta primer mix. TCRdb processed the 5' RACE reads anew with MiXCR; each CDR3 protein has one entry. Among 650,000 to 800,000 distinct CDR3 sequences listed, around 45% were seen once. Sequenced material: blood. The source of these receptors is a man aged 55 to 70 in good health.

In this sample, this clonotype turned up many times. The V gene is TRBV7-9, the J gene TRBJ2-7, with 7 bases fitting TRBD2. The germline V gene has CDR1 SEHNR and CDR2 FQNEAQ (reference sequence). V was clipped by 1 base and J by 0 bases; unmatched bases: 9. The CDR3 contains 17 residues. The CDR3 nucleotides read TGTGCCAGCAGCTTAGGAGCCGGGGGGACGAGCTCCTACGAGCAGTACTTC. This sequence encodes CASSLGAGGTSSYEQYF.

The chain uses TRBV5-1 and TRBJ1-5, with TRBD1 matching 7 bases. CDR1 SGHRS and CDR2 YFSETQ come from the germline V gene. CDR3 size: 15 residues. Trimming took 0 bases from V and 6 from J; bases not matched to a gene: 6. This CDR3 is CASSLDPHRGQPQHF. In nucleotides, the CDR3 is TGCGCCAGCAGCTTGGACCCGCACAGGGGTCAGCCCCAGCATTTT.

This clonotype showed up just a few times. The chain joins TRBV12-3 or TRBV12-4 to TRBJ2-1, with D unresolved. V was pared by 3 bases and J by 6 bases, with 12 bases between. There are 14 residues in the CDR3. CDR3 loop: CASSFAGSPNEQFF. Written as DNA, the CDR3 is TGTGCCAGCAGTTTTGCCGGTAGCCCCAATGAGCAGTTCTTC.

The rearrangement uses TRBV12-3 or TRBV12-4 and TRBJ2-7; weak D call: TRBD1 (8 bases). This CDR3 region has 13 residues. Trimming cost V 6 bases and J 3 bases, with 12 bases left between them. For the CDR3, the DNA is TGTGCCAGCAGACAGGGGGGGAACTACGAGCAGTACTTC. Its translation: CASRQGGNYEQYF.

The rearrangement uses TRBV25-1 and TRBJ2-5; TRBD1 matches at 10 bases. With 7 bases clipped from V and 11 bases from J, the junction kept 10 bases outside the gene matches. Germline CDR1 MGHDK, CDR2 SYGVNS. CDR3 length equals 13 residues. This chain's CDR3 is CASNGDRGYEQYF. In DNA, the CDR3 is TGTGCCAGCAATGGGGACAGGGGCTATGAGCAGTACTTC.

The CDR3 sequence: CSVTKNTEAFF. In DNA, the CDR3 is TGCAGCGTAACTAAAAACACTGAAGCTTTCTTT. The rearrangement joins TRBV29-1 to TRBJ1-1; no reliable D call. The germline gives CDR1 SQVTM, CDR2 ANQGSEA. Between the trimmed V and J ends, which lost 6 bases and 2 bases, there was a span of 7 bases. The length of the CDR3 is 11 residues.

The J gene is TRBJ1-2, the V gene TRBV30; 7 bases agree with TRBD1. This CDR3 contains 13 residues. Germline CDR1 GTSNPN, CDR2 SVGIG (reference sequence). J was trimmed by 6 bases and V by 3 bases; bases with no gene match: 7. CDR3 nucleotide sequence: TGTGCCTGGAGCGCTAGACAGGGCGATGGCTACACCTTC. Translating it yields CAWSARQGDGYTF.

The chain uses TRBV20-1 and TRBJ2-5, with a possible D match to TRBD2 (6 bases). The J call may be mistaken, given a closer DNA end match to TRBJ2-7. Germline assignment: CDR1 DFQATT and CDR2 SNEGSKA (reference sequence). This CDR3 region has 14 residues. The CDR3 region has the DNA TGCAGTGCTGGTAACCCTGGCGGGGTGGACGAGCAGTACTTC. Amino acids: CSAGNPGGVDEQYF.

This rearrangement joins TRBV11-3 to TRBJ2-7; 8 bases are shared with TRBD1. The better agreement between TRBJ2-4 and the DNA end casts doubt on the J call. The CDR3 has 13 amino acids. Germline CDR1 reads SGHNT; CDR2 reads YENEEA. The CDR3 sequence: CASSLGTGNIQYF. The CDR3 nucleotides are TGTGCCAGCAGCTTAGGGACAGGGAACATTCAGTACTTC.

As to this clonotype: The junction departs from germline at one end; a sequencing error may be responsible. This chain links TRBV12-3 or TRBV12-4 with TRBJ2-4; 9 nucleotides align to TRBD2. The J call is uncertain, as TRBJ2-5 better fits the DNA end. CDR3 length: 14 residues. CDR3 sequence reads: CARSPGTSRETQYF. DNA of the CDR3: TGTGCCCGCAGTCCAGGGACTAGCAGAGAGACCCAGTACTTC.

The chain is built from TRBV11-2 and TRBJ2-7; 8 nucleotides agree with TRBD2. J lost 4 bases, V lost 5 bases, and 4 bases had no gene match. The CDR3 covers 13 residues. Germline V lookup: CDR1 SGHAT, CDR2 FQNNGV. CDR3 region: CASSMGLVYEQYF. The CDR3 DNA reads as TGTGCCAGCAGCATGGGACTAGTTTACGAGCAGTACTTC.

This sequence joins TRBV20-1 and TRBJ2-1, with a tentative D call TRBD1 (6 bases). The CDR3 covers 14 residues. CDR1 is DFQATT, CDR2 SNEGSKA, per germline (reference sequence). Trimming took off 6 bases at V and 0 bases at J, with 12 bases between the two ends. The chain's CDR3 is CSAQQGPSYNEQFF. The CDR3 nucleotides are TGCAGTGCCCAACAGGGACCCTCCTACAATGAGCAGTTCTTC.

This clonotype was recorded once. The V gene is TRBV18, the J gene TRBJ2-7; no firm D call. This CDR3 comprises 14 residues. Germline CDR1 is KGHSH and CDR2 is LQKENI. The ends were cut back, 3 bases at V and 0 bases at J, with 9 bases in the middle. DNA for the CDR3: TGTGCCAGCTCACCCGACATTAGCTCCTACGAGCAGTACTTC. It specifies CASSPDISSYEQYF.

V gene TRBV20-1 combines with J gene TRBJ2-5; unclear D gene. The CDR3 contains 14 residues. The germline gives CDR1 DFQATT, CDR2 SNEGSKA (reference sequence). V lost 1 base and J lost 5, with 14 bases in between. The chain's CDR3 is CSARVPRPRETQYF. DNA of the CDR3: TGCAGTGCTAGAGTCCCCAGGCCAAGGGAGACCCAGTACTTC.

Only one count was recorded for this clonotype. The rearrangement joins TRBV12-3 or TRBV12-4 to TRBJ2-1; 7 nucleotides agree with TRBD2. The CDR3 runs to 17 residues. V dropped 5 bases and J dropped 0; count of bases not matched to a gene: 10. Here the CDR3 DNA reads TGTGCCAGCAGTCCCGGGGGGAGGATCCCCTCCTACAATGAGCAGTTCTTC. Its translation: CASSPGGRIPSYNEQFF.

This clonotype was picked up a small number of times. This chain uses TRBV9 with TRBJ2-4; D not resolved. With the DNA end fitting TRBJ2-5 better, the J assignment may be wrong. Germline V gives CDR1 SGDLS, CDR2 YYNGEE. CDR3 length: 11 residues. The CDR3 spells CASGSSETQYF. The CDR3 bases are TGTGCCAGCGGATCGAGCGAGACCCAGTACTTC.

The rearrangement joins TRBV6-2 or TRBV6-3 to TRBJ2-7, with TRBD1 as a possible D gene (5 bases). The V end was cut by 2 bases, the J end by 3 bases, with 11 bases between. The germline V gene has CDR1 MNHEY and CDR2 SVGEGT. This CDR3 spans 14 amino acids. The CDR3 DNA follows: TGTGCCAGCAGTTACCTCCAGGGCGGCTACGAGCAGTACTTC. Translation gives CASSYLQGGYEQYF.

Comments on this clonotype: A much larger clone differs from this one at a single base, so this may be a read error. The gene calls are TRBV28 and TRBJ2-4; tentative D call: TRBD2 (6 bases). The CDR3 is made up of 15 amino acids. V was clipped by 5 bases and J by 8 bases, with 19 bases between them. CDR1 and CDR2 from the germline V gene are MDHEN and SYDVKM. The DNA for the CDR3 is TGTGCCAGCAGTCTGAAGCGGGCGGGTAGGGACATTCAGTACTTC. Protein product: CASSLKRAGRDIQYF.

V usage is TRBV20-1 and J usage is TRBJ2-5, with 8 nucleotides matching TRBD1. V trimming: 3 bases; J trimming: 5 bases; junction bases outside the gene matches: 5. CDR3 length: 13 residues. The germline V gene has CDR1 DFQATT and CDR2 SNEGSKA (reference sequence). DNA for the CDR3: TGCAGTGCTAGGACAGGGGTCCGGGAGACCCAGTACTTC. Translated: CSARTGVRETQYF.